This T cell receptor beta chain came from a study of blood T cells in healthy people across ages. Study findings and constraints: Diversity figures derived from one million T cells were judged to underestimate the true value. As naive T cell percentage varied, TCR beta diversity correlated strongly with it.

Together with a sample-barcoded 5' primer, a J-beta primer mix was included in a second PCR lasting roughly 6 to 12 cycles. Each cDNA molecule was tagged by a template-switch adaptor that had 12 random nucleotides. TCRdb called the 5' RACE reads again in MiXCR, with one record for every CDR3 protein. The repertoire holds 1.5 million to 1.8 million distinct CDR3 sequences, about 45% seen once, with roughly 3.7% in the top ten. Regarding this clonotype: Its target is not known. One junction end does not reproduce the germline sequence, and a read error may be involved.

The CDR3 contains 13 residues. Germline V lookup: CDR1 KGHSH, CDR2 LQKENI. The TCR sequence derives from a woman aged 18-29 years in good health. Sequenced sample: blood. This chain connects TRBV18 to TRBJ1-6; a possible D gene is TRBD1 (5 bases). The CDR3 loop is CASPPGRDSPLHF. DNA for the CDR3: TGTGCCAGCCCACCAGGGCGGGATTCACCCCTCCACTTT. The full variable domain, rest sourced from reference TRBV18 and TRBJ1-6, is NAGVMQNPRHLVRRRGQEARLRCSPMKGHSHVYWYRQLPEEGLKFMVYLQKENIIDESGMPKERFSAEFPKEGPSILRIQQVVRGDSAAYFCASPPGRDSPLHFGNGTRLTVT.